This TCR beta chain emerged from a study of cytomegalovirus exposure and HLA in healthy donors. Study-level points and caveats: Productive status was seen about 90% or about 30% of the time for most TCR beta V segments in an earlier analysis.

Regarding this clone: Its specificity is not known.

The PCR was carried out with 60 Vbeta primers and 13 Jbeta primers. The method was immunoSEQ multiplex PCR; TCRdb's version includes in-frame clones alone and lacks a portion of them. The table lists roughly 84,000 clones, around 79% of them singletons. Sequenced sample: PBMCs. This receptor was taken from a male donor in good health and CMV-seropositive.

CDR3 sequence reads: CASRRGSYNEQFF. The CDR3 DNA follows: TGTGCCAGTAGAAGGGGCTCCTACAATGAGCAGTTCTTC. This chain uses TRBV19 with TRBJ2-1; possibly TRBD1 for D (5 bases). The V gene's germline CDR1 is LNHDA and CDR2 SQIVND (reference sequence). This CDR3 has 13 amino acids. Trimming left V 6 bases short and J 0 bases short, with 6 bases between.